This T cell receptor beta chain is drawn from a study of T-cell reconstitution after alpha-beta-depleted transplantation in children (TCRdb year 2016). At the level of the whole study: The study quantitatively tracked T-cell immune reconstitution after TCRalphabeta/CD19-depleted allogeneic hematopoietic cell transplantation in children using TCR repertoire profiling.

The research as a whole found: The high TCRbeta diversity at day 60 in some patients was ascribed to recipient T cells and intrathymic progenitors that had survived conditioning. Apparently early alphabetaT-cell count recovery about two months after transplant reportedly relied on only several hundred rapidly expanded clones derived from non-depleted graft cells. Over subsequent months, a decline in hyperexpanded clone frequencies was noted, and after one year, T-cell counts and TCRbeta diversity were mostly ascribed to newly produced T cells.

The sample's treatment or condition label, in plain terms: allogeneic hematopoietic cell transplantation with graft depleted of TCRalphabeta T cells and CD19 B cells. The transplant recipients were children given TCRalphabeta/CD19-depleted allogeneic hematopoietic cell grafts. The method was PCR. Sequenced on an Illumina HiSeq 2500. Molecular barcoding was employed in the preparation of TCR libraries, with unique molecular identifiers being used to normalize TCRbeta repertoire quantification. The public reads were quality trimmed at Q25 with fastp and then assembled into clones with MiXCR by TCRdb, keeping productive beta chains. Each CDR3 protein gets just one entry, which takes the most common genes and DNA from the rows behind it. Counted in this sample were around 200,000 distinct CDR3 sequences; roughly a tenth of them appeared once. The ten largest make up roughly 27% of the sample. Note on this clonotype: It has no known antigen specificity. No base quality information exists; no much larger clone differs at one position.

The material was PBMCs, obtained before TCRalphabeta/CD19-depleted stem cell transplant. This clonotype originated in a child less than two years old with acute myeloid leukemia, due to receive a stem cell transplant.

The CDR3 amino acid sequence is: CASSAGGEGDEKLFF. The DNA is TGTGCCAGCAGTGCGGGCGGCGAGGGGGATGAAAAACTGTTTTTT. The chain couples TRBV6-1 to TRBJ1-4; TRBD1 is perhaps the D gene, given 6 matching bases. The V and J ends are trimmed by 4 bases and 6 bases, leaving 15 bases between them. The CDR3 measures 15 amino acids from cysteine to phenylalanine. This entry keeps only the CDR3 DNA: 45 bases, framed from base 1. According to the germline V gene, CDR1 reads MNHNS and CDR2 reads SASEGT.